The following is a T cell receptor beta chain sequence with its context. This CDR3 is built from 13 residues. Trimming shortened V by 5 bases and J by 3 bases, and 11 bases separated the two germline ends. Germline V gene lookup returns CDR1 MNHNS and CDR2 SASEGT. The entry originates in a study of PD-1 blockade in classical Hodgkin lymphoma. No patient escaped relapse after autologous stem cell transplantation, and brentuximab vedotin exposure varied. Libraries were prepared by immunoSEQ multiplex PCR; TCRdb keeps only in-frame clonotypes and omits some of them. The profile shows around 20,000 clones, 79% of them singletons.

The TCR comes from a human donor with classical Hodgkin lymphoma. Material: peripheral blood mononuclear cells (PBMCs), obtained before the second cycle of nivolumab. The rearrangement uses TRBV6-1 and TRBJ2-7, with TRBD1 as a possible D gene (6 bases). As DNA, the CDR3 is TGTGCCAGCAGTACAGAGACAGGCTACGAGCAGTACTTC. This translates into CASSTETGYEQYF.